This entry is about one TCR beta chain. This clonotype was counted ten times or more. What antigen it recognizes has not been identified. No base-level quality is on record; no much larger clone is a single base apart. This record belongs to a study of Graves' ophthalmopathy and Graves' hyperthyroidism (dated by TCRdb to between 2017 and 2018). Regarding the research as a whole: Peripheral blood was collected at initial diagnosis, before any treatment. TCR beta repertoire signatures were used to distinguish Graves' ophthalmopathy from Graves' hyperthyroidism and to predict progression to ophthalmopathy. The independent validation cohort included 20 or so hyperthyroidism patients plus 17 patients who later progressed from hyperthyroidism to ophthalmopathy. In five or six hyperthyroidism patients, the T-cell repertoire of thyroid tissue was compared with the T-cell repertoire of blood. Once sampling was done, hyperthyroidism patients were given methimazole at a starting dose of 30 mg daily, while ophthalmopathy patients were given high-dose intravenous methylprednisolone. The roughly 91 discovery patients were randomly split 7:3 into training and test sets. A discovery set of 100 patients (roughly 41 ophthalmopathy, 57 stable hyperthyroidism) was enrolled to explore V-J signatures distinguishing ophthalmopathy from hyperthyroidism. In total, approximately 130 blood samples were TCR-sequenced: 43 ophthalmopathy, approximately 75 hyperthyroidism and some 17 hyperthyroidism-to-ophthalmopathy patients.

Results the study describes overall, beyond this receptor: Ophthalmopathy was separated from stable hyperthyroidism by the 13-signature model with roughly 87% sensitivity and about 81% specificity in cross-validation and with 80%/75% in the test set. Most expanded thyroid clonotypes with frequency above 0.001 were also detected in blood, suggesting blood repertoires may reflect the thyroid immune response. No statistical method was used to set the sample size in advance, and the investigators knew which group each participant was assigned to. In validation, the model predicted ophthalmopathy progression with about 70% sensitivity and approximately 78% specificity; 12 predicted patients were CT-confirmed with GO in a median of around 6.5 months.

Ophthalmopathy patients had moderately to severely active disease, Clinical Activity Score of at least 3, NOSPECS grade of at least 4, and disease duration under 3 months. Patients with other autoimmune diseases, uncontrolled infections, pregnancy or lactation were excluded from the study. Diagnosis relied on clinical symptoms, serum thyroxine, TRAb, thyroid ultrasound and orbital computed tomography. Using Ficoll-Paque density gradient centrifugation, PBMCs were isolated from about 9.4 ml of fresh peripheral blood. Total RNA was extracted using Trizol reagent, and RNA quality was checked on an Agilent 2100 Bioanalyzer. For repertoire sequencing, the TCR beta CDR3 regions were amplified from RNA transcripts. The first round was an RT-PCR using HTBI primers with the Qiagen OneStep RT-PCR kit, and this first round was followed by a second-round multiplex PCR, then size selection and purification. Libraries were sequenced paired-end with 100 bp reads on an Illumina HiSeq2000. Processing in the source paper ran as follows. Reads were processed with SOAPnuke, discarding reads with adapters, uncalled bases, mean Phred below 15, or no exact constant-primer or identifier match. High-quality paired reads were merged with COPE v1.2.5. Each unique nucleotide sequence was treated as a clonotype, and MiTCR v1.1 was used to align the clonotypes to the IMGT TRB V, D and J references. Analysis was restricted to V-J combinations with a frequency above 0.0001, which covered about 99% of repertoires. A TCR clonal expansion and chaos score per V-J combination was defined as the ratio of F50 clonal expansion to chaos observed in the TCRdist matrix. Welch's t-statistics and random forest were used to reduce the features to 13 V-J combinations, which were then used as input to a naive Bayes classifier. The similarity between thyroid and blood repertoires was quantified using the Morisita-Horn index. The public reads were reprocessed in TCRdb via fastp at Q25 and MiXCR, keeping in-frame beta chains. Each CDR3 protein appears once, grouped with its most common genes and DNA. The V and J calls follow TCRdb's processing rather than the paper's. This sample has about 400,000 distinct CDR3 sequences in its table, and approximately 16% of those were observed once. Together, the top ten hold 1.5% to 2% of the sample.

The sample consisted of peripheral blood. The clonotype comes from a woman aged 18-30 years with Graves' ophthalmopathy. Donor details come from another sample of the same person, matched by shared clones.

The CDR3 reads CASSLLRVGQPQHF. The sequenced DNA is TGTGCCAGCAGCTTGTTGCGGGTTGGGCAGCCCCAGCATTTT. The chain employs TRBV5-8 and TRBJ1-5, with the D gene too uncertain to name. The CDR3 numbers 14 residues from cysteine through phenylalanine. Kept here is only the CDR3 DNA, which spans 42 bases and is read in frame from base 1. Between the V and J ends, shortened by 1 base and 7 bases respectively, the junction contains 12 bases. The germline V gene provides CDR1 SGHTS and CDR2 YDEGEE. The full variable domain, with segments outside the CDR3 supplied by the reference TRBV5-8 and TRBJ1-5 proteins, appears as EAGVTQSPTHLIKTRGQQATLRCSPISGHTSVYWYQQALGLGLQFLLWYDEGEERNRGNFPPRFSGRQFPNYSSELNVNALELEDSALYLCASSLLRVGQPQHFGDGTRLSIL.